The clone carrying this TCR beta chain was found a few times. Its antigen is still unknown. V dropped 6 bases and J dropped 7 bases, with 13 bases sitting between them. This CDR3 has 13 amino acids. The germline V gene encodes CDR1 SGHDN and CDR2 FVKESK. A single record per CDR3 protein comes from TCRdb applying MiXCR to the RT-PCR reads. The table lists under 950,000 distinct CDR3 sequences, 20% to 25% of them singletons. The sample originates from a study of response to subunit inactivated influenza vaccine. Findings and limits, study-wide: T cells newly recruited by each seasonal influenza vaccination are few, the authors suggested.

The chain links TRBV14 to TRBJ2-1; D perhaps matches TRBD1 (6 bases). The source is a man aged 45-60 years who received an inactivated influenza vaccine. Material: PBMCs from blood, obtained 4 to 6 days after vaccination. CDR3 protein: CASRWGRENEQFF. Written as DNA, the CDR3 is TGTGCCAGCAGATGGGGGCGAGAGAATGAGCAGTTCTTC.